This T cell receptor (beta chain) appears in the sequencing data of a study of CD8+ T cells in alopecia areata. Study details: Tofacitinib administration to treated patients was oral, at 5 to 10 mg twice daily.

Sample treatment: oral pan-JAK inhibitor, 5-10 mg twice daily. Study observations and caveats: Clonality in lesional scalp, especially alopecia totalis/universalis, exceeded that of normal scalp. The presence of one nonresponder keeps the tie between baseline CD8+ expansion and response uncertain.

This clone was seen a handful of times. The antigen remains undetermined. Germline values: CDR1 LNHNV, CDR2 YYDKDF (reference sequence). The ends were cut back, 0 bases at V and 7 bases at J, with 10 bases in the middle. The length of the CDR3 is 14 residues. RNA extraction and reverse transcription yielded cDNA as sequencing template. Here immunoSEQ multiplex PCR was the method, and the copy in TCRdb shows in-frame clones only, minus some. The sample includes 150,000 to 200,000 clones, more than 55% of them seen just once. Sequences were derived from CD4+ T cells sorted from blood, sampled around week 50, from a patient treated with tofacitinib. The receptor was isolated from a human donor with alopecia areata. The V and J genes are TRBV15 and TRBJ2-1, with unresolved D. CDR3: CATSRDTQENEQFF. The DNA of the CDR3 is TGTGCCACCAGCAGAGATACCCAGGAAAATGAGCAGTTCTTC. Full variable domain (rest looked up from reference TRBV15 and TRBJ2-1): DAMVIQNPRYQVTQFGKPVTLSCSQTLNHNVMYWYQQKSSQAPKLLFHYYDKDFNNEADTPDNFQSRRPNTSFCFLDIRSPGLGDTAMYLCATSRDTQENEQFFGPGTRLTVL.